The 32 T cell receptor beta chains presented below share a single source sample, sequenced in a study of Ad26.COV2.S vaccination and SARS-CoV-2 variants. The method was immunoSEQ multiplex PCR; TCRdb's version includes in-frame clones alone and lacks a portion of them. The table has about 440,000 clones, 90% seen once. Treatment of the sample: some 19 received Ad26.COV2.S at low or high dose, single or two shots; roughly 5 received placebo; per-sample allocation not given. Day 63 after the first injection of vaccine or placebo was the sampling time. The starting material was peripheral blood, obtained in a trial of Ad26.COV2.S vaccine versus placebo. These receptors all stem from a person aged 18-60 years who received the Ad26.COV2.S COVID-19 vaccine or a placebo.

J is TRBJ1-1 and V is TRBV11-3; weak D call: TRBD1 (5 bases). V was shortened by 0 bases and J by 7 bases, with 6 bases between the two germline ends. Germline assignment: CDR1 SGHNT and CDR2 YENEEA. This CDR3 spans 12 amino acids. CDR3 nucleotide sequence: TGTGCCAGCAGCTTAGAGGGGGGTGAAGCTTTCTTT. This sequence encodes CASSLEGGEAFF.

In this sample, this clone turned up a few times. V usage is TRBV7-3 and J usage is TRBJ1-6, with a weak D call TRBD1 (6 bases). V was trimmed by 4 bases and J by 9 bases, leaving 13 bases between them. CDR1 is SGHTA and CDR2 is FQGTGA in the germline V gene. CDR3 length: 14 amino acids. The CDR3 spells CASSSQGSGSPLHF. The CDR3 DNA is TGTGCCAGCAGCTCACAGGGTTCGGGTTCACCCCTCCACTTT.

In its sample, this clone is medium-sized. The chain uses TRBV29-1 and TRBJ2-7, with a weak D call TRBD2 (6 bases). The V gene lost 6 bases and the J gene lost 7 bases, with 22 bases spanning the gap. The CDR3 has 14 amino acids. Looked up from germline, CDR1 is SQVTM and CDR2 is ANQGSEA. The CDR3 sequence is CSVTLGRDVLEQYF. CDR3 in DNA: TGCAGCGTAACCCTTGGGCGGGACGTATTGGAGCAGTACTTC.

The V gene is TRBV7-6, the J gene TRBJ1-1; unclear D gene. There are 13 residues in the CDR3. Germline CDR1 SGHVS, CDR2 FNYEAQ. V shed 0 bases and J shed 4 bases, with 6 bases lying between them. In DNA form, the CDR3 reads TGTGCCAGCAGCTTAGCGGCCCTCACTGAAGCTTTCTTT. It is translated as CASSLAALTEAFF.

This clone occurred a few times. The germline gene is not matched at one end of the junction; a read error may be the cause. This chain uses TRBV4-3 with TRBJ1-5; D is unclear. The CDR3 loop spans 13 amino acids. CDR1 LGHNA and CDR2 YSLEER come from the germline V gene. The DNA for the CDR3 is TGCACCAGCAGCCAAGATTGCGATCAGCCCCAGCATTTT. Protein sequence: CTSSQDCDQPQHF.

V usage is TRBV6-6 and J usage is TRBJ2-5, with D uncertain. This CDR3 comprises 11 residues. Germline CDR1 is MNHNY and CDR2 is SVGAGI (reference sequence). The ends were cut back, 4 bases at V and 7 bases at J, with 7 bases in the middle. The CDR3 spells CASSSAGTQYF. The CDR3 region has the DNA TGTGCCAGCAGTTCGGCCGGGACCCAGTACTTC.

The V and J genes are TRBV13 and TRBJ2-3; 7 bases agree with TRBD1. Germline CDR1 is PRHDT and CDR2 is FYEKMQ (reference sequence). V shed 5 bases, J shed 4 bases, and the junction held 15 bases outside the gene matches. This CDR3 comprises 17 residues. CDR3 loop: CASSLRLTGVEADTQYF. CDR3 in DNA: TGTGCCAGCAGCCTCAGGTTAACAGGGGTTGAGGCAGATACGCAGTATTTT.

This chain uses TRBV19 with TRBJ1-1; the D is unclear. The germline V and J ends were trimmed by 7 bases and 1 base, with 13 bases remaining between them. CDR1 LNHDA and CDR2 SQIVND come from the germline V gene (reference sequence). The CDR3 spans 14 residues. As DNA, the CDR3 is TGTGCCAGTACGTTCGGTCAGTCGAACACTGAAGCTTTCTTT. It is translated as CASTFGQSNTEAFF.

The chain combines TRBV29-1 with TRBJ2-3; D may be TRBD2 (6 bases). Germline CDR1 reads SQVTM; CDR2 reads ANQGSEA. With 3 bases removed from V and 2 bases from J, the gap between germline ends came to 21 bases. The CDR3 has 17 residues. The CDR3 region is CSVDPSVEGIATDTQYF. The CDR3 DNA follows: TGCAGCGTTGACCCGAGTGTGGAGGGGATCGCCACAGATACGCAGTATTTT.

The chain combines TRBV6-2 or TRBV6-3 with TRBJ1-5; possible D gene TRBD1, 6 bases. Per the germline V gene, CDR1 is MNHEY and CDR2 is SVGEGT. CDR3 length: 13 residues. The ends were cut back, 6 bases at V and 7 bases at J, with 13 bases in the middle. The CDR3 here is CASSPSGVQPQHF. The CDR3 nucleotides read TGTGCCAGCAGCCCATCAGGGGTCCAGCCCCAGCATTTT.

In DNA, the CDR3 is TGTGCCACCAGTGACTCAGGAGGGGGGACGGGGCAGTATTTT. Amino acid sequence: CATSDSGGGTGQYF. J is TRBJ2-3 and V is TRBV24-1; perhaps D is TRBD1 or TRBD2 (6 bases each). The CDR3 totals 14 residues. Trimming took off 4 bases at V and 11 bases at J, with 18 bases between the two ends. Germline loops: CDR1 KGHDR, CDR2 SFDVKD.

For the CDR3, the DNA is TGTGCCAGCAGTTTAGTCTTGACGGGGCCCCAGCATTTT. Protein sequence: CASSLVLTGPQHF. The V and J genes are TRBV12-3 or TRBV12-4 and TRBJ1-5; D gene uncertain. Trimming took off 1 base at V and 9 bases at J, with 10 bases between the two ends. This CDR3 comprises 13 residues.

The CDR3 nucleotides read TGTGCCAGCAGTCTAGCGGGAAGCTCCTACAATGAGCAGTTCTTC. This codes for CASSLAGSSYNEQFF. The J gene is TRBJ2-1, the V gene TRBV6-4, with TRBD2 matching 9 bases. Germline values: CDR1 MRHNA, CDR2 SNTAGT. V lost 5 bases to trimming and J lost 0 bases; unmatched junction nucleotides: 2. CDR3 length: 15 amino acids.

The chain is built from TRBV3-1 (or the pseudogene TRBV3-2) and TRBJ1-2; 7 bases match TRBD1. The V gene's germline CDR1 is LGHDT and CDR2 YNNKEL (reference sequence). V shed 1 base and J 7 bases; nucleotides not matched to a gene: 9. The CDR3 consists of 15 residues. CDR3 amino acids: CASSQVAGGGSGYTF. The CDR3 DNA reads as TGTGCCAGCAGCCAAGTGGCAGGGGGTGGGAGTGGCTACACCTTC.

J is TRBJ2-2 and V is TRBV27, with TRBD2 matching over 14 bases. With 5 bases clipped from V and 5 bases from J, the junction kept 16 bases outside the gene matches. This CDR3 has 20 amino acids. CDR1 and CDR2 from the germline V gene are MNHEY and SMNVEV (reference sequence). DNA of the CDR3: TGTGCCAGCAGTGACTCCTTCGGCGGGACTAGCGGGAGAAGGACCGGGGAGCTGTTTTTT. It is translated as CASSDSFGGTSGRRTGELFF.

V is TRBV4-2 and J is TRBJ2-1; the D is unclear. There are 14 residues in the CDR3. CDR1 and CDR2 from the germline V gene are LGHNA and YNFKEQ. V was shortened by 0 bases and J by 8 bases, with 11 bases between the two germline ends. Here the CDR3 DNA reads TGTGCCAGCAGCCAAGATAGAGTCCGGGATGAGCAGTTCTTC. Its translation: CASSQDRVRDEQFF.

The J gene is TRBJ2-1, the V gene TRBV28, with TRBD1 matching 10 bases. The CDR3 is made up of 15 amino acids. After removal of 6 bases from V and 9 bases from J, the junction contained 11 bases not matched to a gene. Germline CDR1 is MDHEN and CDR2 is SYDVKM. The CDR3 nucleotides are TGTGCCAGCAGGCCTCCGGGACAGGGGATGGGTGAGCAGTTCTTC. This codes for CASRPPGQGMGEQFF.

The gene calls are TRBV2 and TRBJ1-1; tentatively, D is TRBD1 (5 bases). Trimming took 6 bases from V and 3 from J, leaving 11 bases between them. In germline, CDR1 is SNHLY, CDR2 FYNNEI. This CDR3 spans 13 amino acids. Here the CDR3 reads CASRGRGDTEAFF. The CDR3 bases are TGTGCCAGCAGGGGACGAGGCGACACTGAAGCTTTCTTT.

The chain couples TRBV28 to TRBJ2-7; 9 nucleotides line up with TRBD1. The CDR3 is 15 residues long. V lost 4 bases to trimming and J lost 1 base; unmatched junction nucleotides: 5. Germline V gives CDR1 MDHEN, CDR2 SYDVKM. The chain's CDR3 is CASSSTGGPSYEQYF. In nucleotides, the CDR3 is TGTGCCAGCAGTTCTACAGGGGGCCCTTCCTACGAGCAGTACTTC.

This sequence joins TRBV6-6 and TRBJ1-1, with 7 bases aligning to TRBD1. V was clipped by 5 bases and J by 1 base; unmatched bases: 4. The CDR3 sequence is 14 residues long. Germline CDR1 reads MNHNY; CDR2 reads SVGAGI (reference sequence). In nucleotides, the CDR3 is TGTGCCAGCAGTACCGGGACAGCGAACACTGAAGCTTTCTTT. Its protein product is CASSTGTANTEAFF.

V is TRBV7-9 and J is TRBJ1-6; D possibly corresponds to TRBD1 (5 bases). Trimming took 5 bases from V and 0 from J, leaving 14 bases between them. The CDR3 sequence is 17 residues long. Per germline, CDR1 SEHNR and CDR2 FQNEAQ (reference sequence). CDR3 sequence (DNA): TGTGCCAGCAGCCCAGCGAGGGGAAGCTCCTATAATTCACCCCTCCACTTT. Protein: CASSPARGSSYNSPLHF.

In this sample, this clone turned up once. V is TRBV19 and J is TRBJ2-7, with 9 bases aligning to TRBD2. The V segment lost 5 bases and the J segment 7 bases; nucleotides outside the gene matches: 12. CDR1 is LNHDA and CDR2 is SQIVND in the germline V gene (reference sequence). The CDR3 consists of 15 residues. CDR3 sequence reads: CASSPVAGDLREQYF. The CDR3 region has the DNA TGTGCCAGTAGTCCGGTAGCGGGAGATCTTCGGGAGCAGTACTTC.

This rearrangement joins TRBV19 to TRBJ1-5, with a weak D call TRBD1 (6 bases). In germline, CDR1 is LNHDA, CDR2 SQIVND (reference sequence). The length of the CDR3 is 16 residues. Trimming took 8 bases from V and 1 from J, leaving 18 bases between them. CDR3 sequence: CASRRRGAMSNQPQHF. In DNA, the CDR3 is TGTGCCAGTCGGAGACGGGGGGCAATGAGCAATCAGCCCCAGCATTTT. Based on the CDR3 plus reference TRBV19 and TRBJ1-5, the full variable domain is DGGITQSPKYLFRKEGQNVTLSCEQNLNHDAMYWYRQDPGQGLRLIYYSQIVNDFQKGDIAEGYSVSREKKESFPLTVTSAQKNPTAFYLCASRRRGAMSNQPQHFGDGTRLSIL.

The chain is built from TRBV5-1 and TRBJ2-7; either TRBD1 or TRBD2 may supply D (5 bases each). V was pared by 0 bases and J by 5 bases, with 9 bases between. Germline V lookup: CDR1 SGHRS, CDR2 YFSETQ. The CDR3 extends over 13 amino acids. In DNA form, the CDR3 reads TGCGCCAGCAGCTTGGTCAGGGACGACGAGCAGTACTTC. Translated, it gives CASSLVRDDEQYF.

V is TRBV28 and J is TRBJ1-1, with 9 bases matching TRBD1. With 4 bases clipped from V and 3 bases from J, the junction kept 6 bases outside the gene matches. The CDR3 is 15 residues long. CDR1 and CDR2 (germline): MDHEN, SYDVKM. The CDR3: CASSSTGGADTEAFF. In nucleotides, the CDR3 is TGTGCCAGCAGTTCGACAGGGGGAGCGGACACTGAAGCTTTCTTT.

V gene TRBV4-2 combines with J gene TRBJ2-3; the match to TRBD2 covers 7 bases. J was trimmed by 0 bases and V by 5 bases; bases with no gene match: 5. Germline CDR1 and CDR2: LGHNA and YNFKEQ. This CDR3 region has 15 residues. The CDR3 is CASSTRETSTDTQYF. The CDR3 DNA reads TGTGCCAGCAGCACGCGGGAGACTAGCACAGATACGCAGTATTTT.

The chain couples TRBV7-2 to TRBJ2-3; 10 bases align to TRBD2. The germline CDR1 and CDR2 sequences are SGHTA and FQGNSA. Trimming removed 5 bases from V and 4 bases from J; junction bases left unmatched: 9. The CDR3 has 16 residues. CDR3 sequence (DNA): TGTGCCAGCAGCCTTAGCGGGAGGTTTCGTGCAGATACGCAGTATTTT. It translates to CASSLSGRFRADTQYF. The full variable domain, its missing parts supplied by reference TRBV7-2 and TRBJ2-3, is GAGVSQSPSNKVTEKGKDVELRCDPISGHTALYWYRQSLGQGLEFLIYFQGNSAPDKSGLPSDRFSAERTGGSVSTLTIQRTQQEDSAVYLCASSLSGRFRADTQYFGPGTRLTVL.

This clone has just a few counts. The CDR3 here is CASSYLGDHQPQHF. The CDR3 DNA is TGTGCCAGCAGTTACTTGGGGGACCACCAGCCCCAGCATTTT. This chain connects TRBV6-2 or TRBV6-3 to TRBJ1-5; maybe TRBD1 (5 bases). From germline, CDR1 is MNHEY and CDR2 SVGEGT. Trimming left V 1 base short and J 7 bases short, with 11 bases between. The CDR3 loop spans 14 amino acids.

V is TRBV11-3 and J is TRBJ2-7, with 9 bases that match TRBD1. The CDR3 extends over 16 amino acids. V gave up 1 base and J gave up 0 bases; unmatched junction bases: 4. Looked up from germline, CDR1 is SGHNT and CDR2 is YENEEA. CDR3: CASSLGTGEDSYEQYF. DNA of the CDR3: TGTGCCAGCAGCTTAGGGACAGGGGAAGACTCCTACGAGCAGTACTTC.

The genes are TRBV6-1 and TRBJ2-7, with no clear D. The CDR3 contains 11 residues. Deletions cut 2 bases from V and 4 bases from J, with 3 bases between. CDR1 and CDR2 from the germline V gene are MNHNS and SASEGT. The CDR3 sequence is CASSEFYEQYF. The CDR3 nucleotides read TGTGCCAGCAGTGAATTTTACGAGCAGTACTTC.

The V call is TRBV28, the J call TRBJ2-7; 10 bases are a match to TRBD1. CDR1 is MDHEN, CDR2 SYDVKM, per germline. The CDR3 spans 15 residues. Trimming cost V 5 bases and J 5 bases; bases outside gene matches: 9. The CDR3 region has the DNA TGTGCCAGCAGTCCAGGGACAGGGGAACTGGACGAGCAGTACTTC. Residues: CASSPGTGELDEQYF.

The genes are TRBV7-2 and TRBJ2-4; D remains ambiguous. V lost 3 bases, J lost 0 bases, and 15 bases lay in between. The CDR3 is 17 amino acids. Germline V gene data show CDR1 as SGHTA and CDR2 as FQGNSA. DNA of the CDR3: TGTGCCAGCAGCTTTTCTGAACTCCGTTTAGCCAAAAACATTCAGTACTTC. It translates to CASSFSELRLAKNIQYF. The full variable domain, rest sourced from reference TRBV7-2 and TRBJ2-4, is GAGVSQSPSNKVTEKGKDVELRCDPISGHTALYWYRQSLGQGLEFLIYFQGNSAPDKSGLPSDRFSAERTGGSVSTLTIQRTQQEDSAVYLCASSFSELRLAKNIQYFGAGTRLSVL.